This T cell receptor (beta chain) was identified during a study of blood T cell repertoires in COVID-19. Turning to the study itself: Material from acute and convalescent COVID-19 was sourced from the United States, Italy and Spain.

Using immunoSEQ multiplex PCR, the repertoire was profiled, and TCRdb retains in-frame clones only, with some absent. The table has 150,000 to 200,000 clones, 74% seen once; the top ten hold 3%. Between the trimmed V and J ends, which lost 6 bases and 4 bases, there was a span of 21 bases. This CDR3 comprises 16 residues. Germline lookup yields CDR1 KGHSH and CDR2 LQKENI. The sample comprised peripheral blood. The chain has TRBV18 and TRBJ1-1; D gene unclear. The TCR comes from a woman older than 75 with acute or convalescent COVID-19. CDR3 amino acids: CASSPGVLRFGTEAFF. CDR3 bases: TGTGCCAGCTCCCCCGGGGTTCTCCGTTTTGGCACTGAAGCTTTCTTT. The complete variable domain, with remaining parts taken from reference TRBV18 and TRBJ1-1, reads NAGVMQNPRHLVRRRGQEARLRCSPMKGHSHVYWYRQLPEEGLKFMVYLQKENIIDESGMPKERFSAEFPKEGPSILRIQQVVRGDSAAYFCASSPGVLRFGTEAFFGQGTRLTVV.